This T cell receptor (beta chain) was sequenced for a study of blood T cell repertoires in COVID-19. Study-level information: The cDNA or gDNA used as material had been derived from T cells, B-cell-depleted T cells, or PBMCs.

CDR1 and CDR2 (germline): SGHRS, YFSETQ. Trimming stripped 5 bases from V and 3 bases from J, with 8 bases between. The CDR3 extends over 12 amino acids. Enrolment of Seattle patients took place during active infection, and they were followed longitudinally. TCRdb's table, derived via immunoSEQ multiplex PCR, lists solely in-frame clones and lacks some. The repertoire holds fewer than 650,000 clones, with around nine tenths as singletons. The sample consisted of peripheral blood. The chain employs TRBV5-1 and TRBJ1-2; D unresolved. This clonotype originated in a woman between 45 and 60 years old with COVID-19, enrolled during active disease. The CDR3: CASRPDYYGYTF. The CDR3 DNA is TGCGCCAGCAGGCCGGACTACTATGGCTACACCTTC.